Listed below are T cell receptor beta chains from one sample, sequenced in a study of blood T cell repertoires in COVID-19. The protocol was immunoSEQ multiplex PCR, while the TCRdb copy is restricted to in-frame clones and leaves out a portion. The sample consists of tens of thousands of clones, about nine tenths of them appearing once. Sample: peripheral blood. The source is a man between 70 and 80 years old with active or convalescent COVID-19. The CDR3 runs from the conserved cysteine through the conserved F or W. A D gene is named only where the DNA matches it firmly. Clone size, where shown, is once, few, many, or a class for clones that have expanded.

clone_size: .
j_call: TRBJ2-5
v_call: TRBV5-1
d_call: .
cdr3_aa: CASSLGAGLETQYF
cdr3_nt: TGCGCCAGCAGCTTGGGGGCAGGGTTAGAGACCCAGTACTTC

clone_size: .
j_call: TRBJ1-1
v_call: TRBV9
d_call: .
cdr3_aa: CASSVRAGGRGYYPGQDTEAFF
cdr3_nt: TGTGCCAGCAGCGTCAGGGCCGGGGGACGTGGGTACTACCCGGGTCAGGACACTGAAGCTTTCTTT

clone_size: .
j_call: TRBJ1-5
v_call: TRBV6-5
d_call: TRBD1
cdr3_aa: CASSSGTGLGQPQHF
cdr3_nt: TGTGCCAGCAGTTCCGGGACAGGGCTGGGACAGCCCCAGCATTTT

clone_size: .
j_call: TRBJ2-1
v_call: TRBV27
d_call: .
cdr3_aa: CAPPYDSYNEQFF
cdr3_nt: TGTGCCCCCCCCTACGACTCCTACAATGAGCAGTTCTTC

clone_size: .
j_call: TRBJ2-2
v_call: TRBV2
d_call: TRBD1
cdr3_aa: CASSSGGNTGELFF
cdr3_nt: TGTGCCAGCAGTTCAGGGGGGAACACCGGGGAGCTGTTTTTT

clone_size: .
j_call: TRBJ1-5
v_call: TRBV7-2
d_call: .
cdr3_aa: CASSLAFSNQPQHF
cdr3_nt: TGTGCCAGCAGCTTAGCCTTTAGCAATCAGCCCCAGCATTTT

clone_size: .
j_call: TRBJ2-4
v_call: TRBV28
d_call: .
cdr3_aa: CASSLWGAGTKNIQYF
cdr3_nt: TGTGCCAGCAGTTTGTGGGGTGCTGGGACTAAAAACATTCAGTACTTC

clone_size: .
j_call: TRBJ1-2
v_call: TRBV6-6
d_call: .
cdr3_aa: CASKAGYGYTF
cdr3_nt: TGTGCCAGCAAAGCGGGATATGGCTACACCTTC

clone_size: .
j_call: TRBJ2-3
v_call: TRBV7-2
d_call: TRBD2
cdr3_aa: CASSLVAGGGDTQYF
cdr3_nt: TGTGCCAGCAGCTTAGTTGCGGGAGGAGGAGATACGCAGTATTTT

clone_size: .
j_call: TRBJ2-1
v_call: TRBV28
d_call: TRBD2
cdr3_aa: CASSPPGLAGAYNEQFF
cdr3_nt: TGTGCCAGCAGCCCCCCCGGACTAGCGGGAGCATACAATGAGCAGTTCTTC

clone_size: .
j_call: TRBJ1-3
v_call: TRBV12-3/TRBV12-4
d_call: TRBD1
cdr3_aa: CASSLGQVIYF
cdr3_nt: TGTGCCAGCAGCCTGGGACAGGTGATATATTTT

clone_size: .
j_call: TRBJ2-7
v_call: TRBV3-1/TRBV3-2
d_call: TRBD1
cdr3_aa: CASSQGASGTGAYEQYF
cdr3_nt: TGTGCCAGCAGCCAGGGGGCCTCCGGGACAGGGGCCTACGAGCAGTACTTC

clone_size: .
j_call: TRBJ1-4
v_call: TRBV27
d_call: .
cdr3_aa: CASSLFNPSSEKLFF
cdr3_nt: TGTGCCAGCAGTTTATTCAACCCCTCGAGTGAAAAACTGTTTTTT

clone_size: .
j_call: TRBJ1-5
v_call: TRBV6-1
d_call: .
cdr3_aa: CASSEGQNSNQPQHF
cdr3_nt: TGTGCCAGCAGTGAAGGGCAGAATAGCAATCAGCCCCAGCATTTT

clone_size: .
j_call: TRBJ1-1
v_call: TRBV28
d_call: .
cdr3_aa: CASSSTGLNTEAFF
cdr3_nt: TGTGCCAGCAGTTCGACAGGACTGAACACTGAAGCTTTCTTT

clone_size: .
j_call: TRBJ2-1
v_call: TRBV7-6
d_call: .
cdr3_aa: CASSLTGFGDNEQFF
cdr3_nt: TGTGCCAGCAGCTTAACGGGGTTTGGCGACAATGAGCAGTTCTTC

clone_size: .
j_call: TRBJ2-1
v_call: TRBV4-2
d_call: .
cdr3_aa: CASSLRPYGNEQFF
cdr3_nt: TGTGCCAGCAGCCTGAGGCCGTATGGCAATGAGCAGTTCTTC

clone_size: .
j_call: TRBJ2-1
v_call: TRBV9
d_call: TRBD2
cdr3_aa: CASNMGGRGGDEQFF
cdr3_nt: TGTGCCAGCAACATGGGCGGGAGAGGAGGCGATGAGCAGTTCTTC

clone_size: few
j_call: TRBJ1-1
v_call: TRBV3-1/TRBV3-2
d_call: TRBD1
cdr3_aa: CASSQGTGGGWMGAFF
cdr3_nt: TGTGCCAGCAGCCAAGGGACAGGGGGCGGGTGGATGGGAGCTTTCTTT

clone_size: once
j_call: TRBJ2-3
v_call: TRBV30
d_call: TRBD2
cdr3_aa: CAWSHGLAGQDTQYF
cdr3_nt: TGTGCCTGGTCTCATGGACTAGCGGGACAAGATACGCAGTATTTT

clone_size: .
j_call: TRBJ2-1
v_call: TRBV5-4
d_call: TRBD2
cdr3_aa: CASSFSAGAEFEQFF
cdr3_nt: TGTGCCAGCAGCTTCTCAGCGGGAGCGGAGTTTGAGCAGTTCTTC

clone_size: .
j_call: TRBJ2-7
v_call: TRBV6-6
d_call: TRBD2
cdr3_aa: CASRRPTSGRAAYEQYF
cdr3_nt: TGTGCCAGCAGGCGACCGACTAGCGGGAGGGCGGCCTACGAGCAGTACTTC

clone_size: .
j_call: TRBJ2-7
v_call: TRBV28
d_call: TRBD1
cdr3_aa: CASSTGQGPLEQYF
cdr3_nt: TGTGCCAGCAGTACCGGACAGGGCCCCCTCGAGCAGTACTTC

clone_size: .
j_call: TRBJ2-5
v_call: TRBV3-1/TRBV3-2
d_call: TRBD2
cdr3_aa: CASSLLRPGTSGSYQETQYF
cdr3_nt: TGTGCCAGCAGCCTCCTCCGACCCGGGACTAGCGGGAGTTACCAAGAGACCCAGTACTTC

clone_size: .
j_call: TRBJ2-7
v_call: TRBV27
d_call: .
cdr3_aa: CASTPTGSGEQYF
cdr3_nt: TGTGCCAGCACTCCGACCGGGTCTGGGGAGCAGTACTTC

clone_size: .
j_call: TRBJ2-7
v_call: TRBV5-1
d_call: TRBD1
cdr3_aa: CASSLGQGGEQYF
cdr3_nt: TGCGCCAGCAGCCTAGGACAGGGAGGCGAGCAGTACTTC

clone_size: .
j_call: TRBJ1-6
v_call: TRBV12-3/TRBV12-4
d_call: .
cdr3_aa: CASSRDGPLHF
cdr3_nt: TGTGCCAGCAGTCGAGATGGACCCCTCCACTTT